Here is one TCR beta chain with its context. Its antigen is as yet unknown. Trimming took off 5 bases at V and 6 bases at J, with 10 bases between the two ends. CDR1 and CDR2 from the germline V gene are SGHDT and YYEEEE. The CDR3 sequence is 12 residues long. PCR primers comprised 60 Vbeta and 13 Jbeta primers. Method: immunoSEQ multiplex PCR; TCRdb's copy keeps in-frame clones and lacks some. The sample carries tens of thousands of clones, 72% recorded once. This entry belongs to a study of cytomegalovirus exposure and HLA in healthy donors. Notes on the study in general: Some V segments could not be told apart, so they were left out, TRBV6-2 and TRBV6-3 among them.

The clonotype originates from a woman aged 40 to 50 in good health and CMV-seropositive. Input material: PBMCs. This chain joins TRBV5-6 and TRBJ2-3, with a possible D match to TRBD1 (6 bases). The CDR3 sequence is CASSTGMDTQYF. CDR3 nucleotides: TGTGCCAGCAGTACAGGGATGGATACGCAGTATTTT.